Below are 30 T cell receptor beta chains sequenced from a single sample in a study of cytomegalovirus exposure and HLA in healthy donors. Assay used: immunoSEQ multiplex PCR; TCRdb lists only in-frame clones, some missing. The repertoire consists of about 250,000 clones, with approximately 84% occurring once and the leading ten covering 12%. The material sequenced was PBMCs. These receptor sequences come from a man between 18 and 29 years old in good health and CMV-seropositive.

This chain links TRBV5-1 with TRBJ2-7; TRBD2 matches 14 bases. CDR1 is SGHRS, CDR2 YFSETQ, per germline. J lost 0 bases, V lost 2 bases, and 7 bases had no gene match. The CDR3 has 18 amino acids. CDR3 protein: CASSFSRTSGRPSYEQYF. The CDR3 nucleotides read TGCGCCAGCAGCTTCTCTCGGACTAGCGGGAGGCCCTCCTACGAGCAGTACTTC.

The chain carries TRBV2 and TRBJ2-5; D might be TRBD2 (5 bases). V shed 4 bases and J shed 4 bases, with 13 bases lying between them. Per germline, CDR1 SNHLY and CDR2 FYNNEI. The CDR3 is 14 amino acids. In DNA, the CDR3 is TGTGCCAGCAGTGTACGAGGGATCTTAGAGACCCAGTACTTC. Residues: CASSVRGILETQYF.

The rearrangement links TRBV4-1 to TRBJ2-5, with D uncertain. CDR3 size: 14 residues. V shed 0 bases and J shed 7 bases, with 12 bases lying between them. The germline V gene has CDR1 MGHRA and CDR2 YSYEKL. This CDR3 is CASSQEGSVWTQYF. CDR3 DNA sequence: TGCGCCAGCAGCCAAGAAGGCAGCGTGTGGACCCAGTACTTC.

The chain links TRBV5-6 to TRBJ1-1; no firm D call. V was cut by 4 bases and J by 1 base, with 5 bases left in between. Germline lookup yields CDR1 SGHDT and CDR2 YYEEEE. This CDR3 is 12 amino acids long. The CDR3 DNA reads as TGTGCCAGCAGCCCGGGGAACACTGAAGCTTTCTTT. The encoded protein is CASSPGNTEAFF.

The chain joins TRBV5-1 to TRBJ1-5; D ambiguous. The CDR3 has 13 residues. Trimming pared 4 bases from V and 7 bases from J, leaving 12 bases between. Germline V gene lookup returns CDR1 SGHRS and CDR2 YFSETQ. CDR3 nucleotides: TGCGCCAGCAGCGGTGGGCGAGGACAGCCCCAGCATTTT. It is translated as CASSGGRGQPQHF.

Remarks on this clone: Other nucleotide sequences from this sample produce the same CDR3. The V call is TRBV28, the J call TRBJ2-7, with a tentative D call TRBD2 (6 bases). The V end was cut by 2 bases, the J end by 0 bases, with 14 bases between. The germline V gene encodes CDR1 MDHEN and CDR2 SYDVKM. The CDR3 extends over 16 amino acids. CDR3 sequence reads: CASSLLAGPSSYEQYF. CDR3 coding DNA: TGTGCCAGCAGTTTACTTGCGGGACCTTCCTCCTACGAGCAGTACTTC.

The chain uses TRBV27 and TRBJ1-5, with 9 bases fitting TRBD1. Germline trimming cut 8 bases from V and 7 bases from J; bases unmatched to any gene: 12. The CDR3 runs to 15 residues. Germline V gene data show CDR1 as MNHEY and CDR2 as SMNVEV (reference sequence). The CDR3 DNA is TGTGCCAGCCGCTCCGGGACAGGGAAGTTCCAGCCCCAGCATTTT. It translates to CASRSGTGKFQPQHF.

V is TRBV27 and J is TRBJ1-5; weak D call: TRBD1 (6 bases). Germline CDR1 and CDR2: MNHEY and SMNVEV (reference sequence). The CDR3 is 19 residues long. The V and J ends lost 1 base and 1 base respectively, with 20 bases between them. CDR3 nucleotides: TGTGCCAGCAGTTTATATGGGGGGCCGGGTGAAAGGAGCAATCAGCCCCAGCATTTT. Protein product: CASSLYGGPGERSNQPQHF.

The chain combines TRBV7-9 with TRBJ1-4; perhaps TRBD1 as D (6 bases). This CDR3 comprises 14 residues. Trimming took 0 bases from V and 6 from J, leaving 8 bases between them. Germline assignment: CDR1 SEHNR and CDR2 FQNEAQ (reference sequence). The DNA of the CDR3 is TGTGCCAGCAGCTTAGCGGGGGCGTATGAAAAACTGTTTTTT. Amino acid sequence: CASSLAGAYEKLFF.

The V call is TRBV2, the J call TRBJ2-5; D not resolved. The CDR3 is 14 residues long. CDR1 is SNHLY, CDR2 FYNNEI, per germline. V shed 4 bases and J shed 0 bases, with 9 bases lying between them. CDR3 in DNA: TGTGCCAGCAGTGGATCAAGGTACCAAGAGACCCAGTACTTC. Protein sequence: CASSGSRYQETQYF.

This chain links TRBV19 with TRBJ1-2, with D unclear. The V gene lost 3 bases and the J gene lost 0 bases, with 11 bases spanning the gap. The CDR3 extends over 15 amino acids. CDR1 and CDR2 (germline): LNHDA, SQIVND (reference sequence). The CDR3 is CASSIYGVSNYGYTF. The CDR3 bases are TGTGCCAGTAGTATCTACGGGGTCTCTAACTATGGCTACACCTTC.

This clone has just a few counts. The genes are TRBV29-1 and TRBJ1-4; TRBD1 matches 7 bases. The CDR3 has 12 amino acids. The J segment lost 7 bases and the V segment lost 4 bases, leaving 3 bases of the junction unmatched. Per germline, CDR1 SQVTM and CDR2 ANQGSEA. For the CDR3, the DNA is TGCAGCGTTGTGACAGGGAGTGAAAAACTGTTTTTT. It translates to CSVVTGSEKLFF.

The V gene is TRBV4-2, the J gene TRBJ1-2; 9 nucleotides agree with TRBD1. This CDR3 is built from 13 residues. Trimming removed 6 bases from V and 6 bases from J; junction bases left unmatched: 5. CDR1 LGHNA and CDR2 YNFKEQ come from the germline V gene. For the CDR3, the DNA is TGTGCCAGCAGGCCGGGACAGGGCAATGGCTACACCTTC. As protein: CASRPGQGNGYTF.

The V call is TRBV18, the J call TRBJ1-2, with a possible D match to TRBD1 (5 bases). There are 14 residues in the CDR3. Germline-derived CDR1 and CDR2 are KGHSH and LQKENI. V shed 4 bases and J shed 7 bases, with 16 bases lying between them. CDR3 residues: CASSRKSGALGYTF. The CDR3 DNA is TGTGCCAGCTCACGGAAATCCGGGGCTCTTGGCTACACCTTC. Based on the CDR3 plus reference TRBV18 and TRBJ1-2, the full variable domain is NAGVMQNPRHLVRRRGQEARLRCSPMKGHSHVYWYRQLPEEGLKFMVYLQKENIIDESGMPKERFSAEFPKEGPSILRIQQVVRGDSAAYFCASSRKSGALGYTFGSGTRLTVV.

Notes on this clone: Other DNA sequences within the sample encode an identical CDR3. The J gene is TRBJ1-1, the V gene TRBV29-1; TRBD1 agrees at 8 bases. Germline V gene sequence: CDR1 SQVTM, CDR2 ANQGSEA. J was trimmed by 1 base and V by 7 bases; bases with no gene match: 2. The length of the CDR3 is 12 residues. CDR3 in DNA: TGCAGCGCCGGGACAGGGAACACTGAAGCTTTCTTT. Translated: CSAGTGNTEAFF. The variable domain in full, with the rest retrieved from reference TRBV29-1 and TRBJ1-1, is SAVISQKPSRDICQRGTSLTIQCQVDSQVTMMFWYRQQPGQSLTLIATANQGSEATYESGFVIDKFPISRPNLTFSTLTVSNMSPEDSSIYLCSAGTGNTEAFFGQGTRLTVV.

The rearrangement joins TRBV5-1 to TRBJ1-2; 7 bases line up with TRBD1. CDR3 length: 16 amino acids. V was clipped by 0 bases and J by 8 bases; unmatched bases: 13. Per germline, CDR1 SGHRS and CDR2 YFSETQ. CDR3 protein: CASSLAKGQFIEGYTF. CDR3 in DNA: TGCGCCAGCAGCTTGGCGAAGGGACAGTTCATAGAGGGCTACACCTTC.

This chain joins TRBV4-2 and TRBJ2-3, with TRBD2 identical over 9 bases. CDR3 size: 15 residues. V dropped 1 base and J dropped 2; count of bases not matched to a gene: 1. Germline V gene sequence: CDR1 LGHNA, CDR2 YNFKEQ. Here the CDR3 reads CASSQGTSATDTQYF. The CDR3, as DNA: TGTGCCAGCAGCCAAGGGACTAGCGCCACAGATACGCAGTATTTT.

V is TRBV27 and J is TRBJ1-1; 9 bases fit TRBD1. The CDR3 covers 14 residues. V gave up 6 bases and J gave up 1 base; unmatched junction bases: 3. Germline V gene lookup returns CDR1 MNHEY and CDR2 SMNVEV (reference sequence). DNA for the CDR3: TGTGCCAGCAGCCGGGGACAGGGGAACACTGAAGCTTTCTTT. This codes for CASSRGQGNTEAFF.

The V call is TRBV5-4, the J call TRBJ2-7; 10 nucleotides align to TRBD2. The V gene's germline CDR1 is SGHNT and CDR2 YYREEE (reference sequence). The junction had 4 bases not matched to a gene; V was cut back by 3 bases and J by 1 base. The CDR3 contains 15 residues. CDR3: CASSSGLAASYEQYF. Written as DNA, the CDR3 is TGTGCCAGCAGCTCTGGACTAGCGGCTTCCTACGAGCAGTACTTC.

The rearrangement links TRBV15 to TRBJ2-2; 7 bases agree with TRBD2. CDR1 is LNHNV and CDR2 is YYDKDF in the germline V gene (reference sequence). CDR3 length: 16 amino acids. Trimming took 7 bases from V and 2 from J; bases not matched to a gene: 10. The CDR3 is CATTSGGRLNTGELFF. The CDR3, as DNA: TGTGCCACCACCTCGGGCGGGAGATTAAACACCGGGGAGCTGTTTTTT.

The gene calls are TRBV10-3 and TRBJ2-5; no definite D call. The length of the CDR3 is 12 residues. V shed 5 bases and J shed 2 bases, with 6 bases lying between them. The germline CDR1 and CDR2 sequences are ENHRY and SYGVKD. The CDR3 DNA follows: TGTGCCATCAGTAGGGAACAAGAGACCCAGTACTTC. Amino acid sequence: CAISREQETQYF.

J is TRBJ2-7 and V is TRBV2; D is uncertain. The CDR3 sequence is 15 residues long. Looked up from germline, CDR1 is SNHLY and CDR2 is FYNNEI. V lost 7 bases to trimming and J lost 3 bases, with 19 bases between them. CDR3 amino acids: CASTVGPLELYEQYF. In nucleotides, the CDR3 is TGTGCCAGCACCGTGGGTCCGTTAGAACTCTACGAGCAGTACTTC.

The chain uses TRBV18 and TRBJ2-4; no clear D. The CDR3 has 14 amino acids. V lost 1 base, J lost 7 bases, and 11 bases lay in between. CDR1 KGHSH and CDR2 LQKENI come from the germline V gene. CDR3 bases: TGTGCCAGCTCACCACAACGGGCAAGCAACATTCAGTACTTC. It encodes CASSPQRASNIQYF.

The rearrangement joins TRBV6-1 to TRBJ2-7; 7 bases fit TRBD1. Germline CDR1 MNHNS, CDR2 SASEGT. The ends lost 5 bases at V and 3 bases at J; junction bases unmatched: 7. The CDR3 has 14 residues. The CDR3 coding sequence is TGTGCCAGCAGTTCACAGGGGTCCCTCTACGAGCAGTACTTC. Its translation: CASSSQGSLYEQYF.

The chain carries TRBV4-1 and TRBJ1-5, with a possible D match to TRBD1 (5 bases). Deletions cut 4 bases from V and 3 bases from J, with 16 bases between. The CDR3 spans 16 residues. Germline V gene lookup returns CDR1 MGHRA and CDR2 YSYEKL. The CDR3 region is CASSLETVPLNQPQHF. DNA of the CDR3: TGCGCCAGCAGCCTTGAGACAGTTCCCCTCAATCAGCCCCAGCATTTT.

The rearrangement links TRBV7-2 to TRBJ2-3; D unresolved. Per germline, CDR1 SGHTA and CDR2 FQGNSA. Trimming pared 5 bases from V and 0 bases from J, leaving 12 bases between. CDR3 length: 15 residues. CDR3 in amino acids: CASSVAASSTDTQYF. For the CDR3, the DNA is TGTGCCAGCAGCGTGGCGGCTTCTAGCACAGATACGCAGTATTTT.

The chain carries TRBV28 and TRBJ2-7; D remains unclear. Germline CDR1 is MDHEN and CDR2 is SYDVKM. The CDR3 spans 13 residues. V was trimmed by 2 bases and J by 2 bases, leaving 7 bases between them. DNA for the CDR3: TGTGCCAGCAGTTTAGCACCGACCTACGAGCAGTACTTC. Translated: CASSLAPTYEQYF.

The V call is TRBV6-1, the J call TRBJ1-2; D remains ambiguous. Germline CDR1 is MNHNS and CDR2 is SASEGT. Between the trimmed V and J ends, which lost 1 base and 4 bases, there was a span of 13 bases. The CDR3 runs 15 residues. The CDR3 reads CASSEGPGVSYGYTF. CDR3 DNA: TGTGCCAGCAGTGAAGGACCCGGGGTAAGCTATGGCTACACCTTC.

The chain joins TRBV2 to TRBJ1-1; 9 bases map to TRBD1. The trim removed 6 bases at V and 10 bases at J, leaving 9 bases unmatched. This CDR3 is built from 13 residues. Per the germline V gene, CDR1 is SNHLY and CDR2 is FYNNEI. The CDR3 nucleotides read TGTGCCAGCAGGGGGACAGGGCGGATTGCAGCTTTCTTT. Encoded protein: CASRGTGRIAAFF.

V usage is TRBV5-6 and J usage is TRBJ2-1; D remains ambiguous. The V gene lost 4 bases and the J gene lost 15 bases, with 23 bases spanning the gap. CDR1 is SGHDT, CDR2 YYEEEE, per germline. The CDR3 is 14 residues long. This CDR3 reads CASSPRVGLGRAFF. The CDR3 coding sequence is TGTGCCAGCAGCCCACGCGTCGGTTTAGGTAGGGCGTTCTTC.